Each of the 4 T cell receptor beta chains below was sequenced from the same sample in a study of T-cell memory formation after mild COVID-19. TCRdb redid the calling of the 5' RACE reads with MiXCR, one entry per CDR3 protein. The table has about 540,000 distinct CDR3 sequences, 20% seen once. Sequencing was performed on PBMCs or a T cell subset sorted from them (not recorded which). These receptor sequences come from an adult woman who had mild COVID-19 (a few samples of this study predate the infection). Cell type and time point are not known.

This chain connects TRBV7-8 to TRBJ1-5; 8 positions agree with TRBD1. The germline V gene encodes CDR1 SGHVS and CDR2 FQNEAQ. V trimming: 5 bases; J trimming: 4 bases; junction bases outside the gene matches: 7. CDR3 length: 15 residues. The CDR3 here is CASSARQGRNQPQHF. CDR3 coding DNA: TGTGCCAGCAGCGCTAGACAGGGGCGGAATCAGCCCCAGCATTTT.

This clonotype was seen ten or more times. The chain uses TRBV6-5 and TRBJ2-3; D might be TRBD2 (5 bases). CDR3 length: 15 residues. CDR1 and CDR2 from the germline V gene are MNHEY and SVGAGI. Trimming shortened V by 0 bases and J by 6 bases, and 13 bases separated the two germline ends. DNA for the CDR3: TGTGCCAGCAGTTACTCGACCGGGGATGGGGATACGCAGTATTTT. Protein: CASSYSTGDGDTQYF.

This clonotype has at least ten counts. The rearrangement uses TRBV29-1 and TRBJ1-3, with 8 bases fitting TRBD1. This CDR3 has 17 residues. V trimming: 0 bases; J trimming: 1 base; junction bases outside the gene matches: 8. Germline lookup yields CDR1 SQVTM and CDR2 ANQGSEA. CDR3 bases: TGCAGCGTTGAAGATGTTAACAGGGGGACTTCTGGAAACACCATATATTTT. It yields the protein CSVEDVNRGTSGNTIYF.

This clonotype was counted a few times. The chain carries TRBV27 and TRBJ2-1, with D maybe TRBD2 (5 bases). V lost 5 bases, J lost 5 bases, and 16 bases lay in between. The CDR3 runs 15 residues. Germline values: CDR1 MNHEY, CDR2 SMNVEV (reference sequence). The CDR3 sequence: CASSPSRGFNNEQFF. CDR3 in DNA: TGTGCCAGCAGTCCGAGCCGGGGATTTAACAATGAGCAGTTCTTC.